Presented here are 18 T cell receptor beta chains from one specimen sequenced in a study of T cell responses to AZD1222 COVID-19 vaccine. Data came from immunoSEQ multiplex PCR; TCRdb stores just in-frame clones and leaves some out. This table holds some 150,000 clones, roughly 85% found once. The sample consisted of peripheral blood, taken 28 days after the second dose of the MenACWY control vaccine. The receptors here all came from an adult who received the MenACWY meningococcal vaccine as a control.

This clone was observed once. The chain couples TRBV11-1 to TRBJ1-6; D not resolved. The CDR3 sequence is 15 residues long. Trimming stripped 2 bases from V and 6 bases from J, with 11 bases between. The germline CDR1 and CDR2 sequences are SGHAT and FQDESV (reference sequence). The CDR3 is CASSLRRDPNSPLHF. As DNA, the CDR3 is TGTGCCAGCAGCTTAAGGAGGGATCCTAATTCACCCCTCCACTTT.

The chain recombines TRBV5-1 with TRBJ1-3; D unclear. This CDR3 has 16 residues. The germline V gene has CDR1 SGHRS and CDR2 YFSETQ. The V and J ends lost 1 base and 0 bases respectively, with 11 bases between them. The CDR3 coding sequence is TGCGCCAGCAGCTTGTCCCCGGTTAGCTCTGGAAACACCATATATTTT. As protein: CASSLSPVSSGNTIYF. The entire variable domain, with the rest obtained from reference TRBV5-1 and TRBJ1-3, is as follows: KAGVTQTPRYLIKTRGQQVTLSCSPISGHRSVSWYQQTPGQGLQFLFEYFSETQRNKGNFPGRFSGRQFSNSRSEMNVSTLELGDSALYLCASSLSPVSSGNTIYFGEGSWLTVV.

This rearrangement joins TRBV5-4 to TRBJ2-5; D might be TRBD1 or TRBD2, each matching 5 bases. CDR3 length equals 15 residues. Germline CDR1 and CDR2: SGHNT and YYREEE (reference sequence). Trimming cost V 0 bases and J 2 bases, with 11 bases left between them. As DNA, the CDR3 is TGTGCCAGCAGCTTGGAAGGGGACCGGCAAGAGACCCAGTACTTC. This codes for CASSLEGDRQETQYF.

The rearrangement uses TRBV4-3 and TRBJ2-6, with D unresolved. V lost 0 bases and J lost 0, with 12 bases in between. Germline V lookup: CDR1 LGHNA, CDR2 YSLEER. The CDR3 sequence is 18 residues long. As DNA, the CDR3 is TGCGCCAGCAGCCAAGATCTTGCGGCGTCCTCTGGGGCCAACGTCCTGACTTTC. This encodes CASSQDLAASSGANVLTF.

This clone was counted a few times. The chain recombines TRBV4-2 with TRBJ1-3; D is unclear. The germline V gene has CDR1 LGHNA and CDR2 YNFKEQ. The CDR3 has 15 amino acids. Trimming left V 0 bases short and J 4 bases short, with 10 bases between. The CDR3 bases are TGTGCCAGCAGCCAAGACACGATTTCGGGAAACACCATATATTTT. It specifies CASSQDTISGNTIYF.

The chain couples TRBV7-4 to TRBJ2-7; perhaps TRBD1 as D (5 bases). Deletions cut 4 bases from V and 5 bases from J, with 15 bases between. The length of the CDR3 is 14 residues. Germline V gene lookup returns CDR1 SGHVT and CDR2 SQSDAQ. The CDR3 DNA follows: TGTGCCAGCAGCTCGTTGGACCAACAGGACGAGCAGTACGTC. Protein product: CASSSLDQQDEQYV.

The rearrangement joins TRBV27 to TRBJ2-7; the match to TRBD1 covers 9 bases. V lost 2 bases, J lost 7 bases, and 6 bases stayed unmatched. CDR3 size: 14 residues. CDR1 and CDR2 from the germline V gene are MNHEY and SMNVEV (reference sequence). This chain's CDR3 is CASSLGTGFLEQYF. CDR3 bases: TGTGCCAGCAGTTTAGGGACAGGGTTTCTAGAGCAGTACTTC.

This clone was counted a few times. The chain carries TRBV6-5 and TRBJ2-7, with D possibly being TRBD1 or TRBD2 (5 bases each). V gave up 2 bases and J gave up 2 bases, with 10 bases separating them. The germline V gene has CDR1 MNHEY and CDR2 SVGAGI. The CDR3 has 14 residues. CDR3 in amino acids: CASSYVMGAYEQYF. The CDR3 coding sequence is TGTGCCAGCAGTTACGTCATGGGGGCCTACGAGCAGTACTTC.

The chain is built from TRBV5-1 and TRBJ1-3; 12 nucleotides match TRBD1. Trimming cost V 6 bases and J 6 bases; bases outside gene matches: 10. The CDR3 is 16 amino acids. Germline CDR1 and CDR2: SGHRS and YFSETQ. CDR3 bases: TGCGCCAGCACGAAGGCCCCGGGACAGGGGGCAAACACCATATATTTT. Translated, it gives CASTKAPGQGANTIYF.

The chain couples TRBV7-9 to TRBJ2-3; the match to TRBD2 covers 10 bases. In germline, CDR1 is SEHNR, CDR2 FQNEAQ (reference sequence). This CDR3 region has 16 residues. The V gene end was trimmed by 3 bases and the J gene end by 3 bases; junction bases not matched to a gene: 6. The CDR3: CASSFLAGVGTDTQYF. CDR3 sequence (DNA): TGTGCCAGCAGCTTTCTAGCGGGAGTAGGGACAGATACGCAGTATTTT.

The chain has TRBV3-1 (or the pseudogene TRBV3-2) and TRBJ1-6; possibly TRBD1 for D (6 bases). With 4 bases removed from V and 8 bases from J, the gap between germline ends came to 15 bases. This CDR3 region has 15 residues. Looked up from germline, CDR1 is LGHDT and CDR2 is YNNKEL (reference sequence). The CDR3 DNA follows: TGTGCCAGCAGCCCCGGGGGCAGGGCGGATTCACCCCTCCACTTT. Translated: CASSPGGRADSPLHF.

This chain connects TRBV6-5 to TRBJ2-3; possible D gene TRBD1, 5 bases. The CDR3 runs 14 residues. The germline V gene encodes CDR1 MNHEY and CDR2 SVGAGI. Trimming took 3 bases from V and 3 from J, leaving 10 bases between them. As DNA, the CDR3 is TGTGCCAGCAGTTATTCGGACACGACAGATACGCAGTATTTT. It codes for CASSYSDTTDTQYF.

V usage is TRBV24-1 and J usage is TRBJ2-1; 7 positions match TRBD2. CDR1 is KGHDR and CDR2 is SFDVKD in the germline V gene. CDR3 length: 17 residues. V lost 4 bases, J lost 2 bases, and 10 bases stayed unmatched. The CDR3 region is CATSEDRGGLPYNEQFF. CDR3 nucleotides: TGTGCCACCAGTGAGGACCGCGGGGGACTACCCTACAATGAGCAGTTCTTC.

This CDR3 reads CASSQGGQGDTQYF. CDR3 DNA: TGCGCCAGCAGCCAGGGGGGACAGGGTGATACGCAGTATTTT. J is TRBJ2-3 and V is TRBV4-1; TRBD1 aligns across 9 bases. Germline V lookup: CDR1 MGHRA, CDR2 YSYEKL. This CDR3 region has 14 residues. The J segment lost 6 bases and the V segment lost 3 bases, leaving 4 bases of the junction unmatched.

The chain couples TRBV11-3 to TRBJ2-1; D could derive from TRBD1 or TRBD2 (6 bases each). The CDR3 length is 16 residues. The V end lost 5 bases, the J end lost 8 bases, and 22 bases lay between the germline ends. Germline assignment: CDR1 SGHNT and CDR2 YENEEA. CDR3 nucleotides: TGTGCCAGCAGCCCGCTTATCCTATCGGGGGCGGATGAGCAGTTCTTC. Translation gives CASSPLILSGADEQFF.

V is TRBV28 and J is TRBJ1-6; D uncertain. This CDR3 is 14 amino acids long. V was trimmed by 0 bases and J by 7 bases, leaving 7 bases between them. Germline values: CDR1 MDHEN, CDR2 SYDVKM. CDR3 in amino acids: CASSLWQLNSPLHF. CDR3 coding DNA: TGTGCCAGCAGTTTATGGCAGTTAAATTCACCCCTCCACTTT.

V gene TRBV11-2 combines with J gene TRBJ2-7; perhaps TRBD2 as D (7 bases). Trimming pared 1 base from V and 0 bases from J, leaving 10 bases between. Looked up from germline, CDR1 is SGHAT and CDR2 is FQNNGV. The CDR3 length is 15 residues. CDR3 sequence reads: CASSLGGGSSYEQYV. CDR3 bases: TGTGCCAGCAGCTTAGGGGGGGGCAGCTCCTACGAGCAGTACGTC.

The chain recombines TRBV20-1 with TRBJ2-5; a possible D gene is TRBD2 (6 bases). Germline values: CDR1 DFQATT, CDR2 SNEGSKA (reference sequence). This CDR3 is built from 14 residues. The ends were cut back, 3 bases at V and 1 base at J, with 12 bases in the middle. In DNA, the CDR3 is TGCAGTGCTAGTGGAGGGGATTTCCAAGAGACCCAGTACTTC. As protein: CSASGGDFQETQYF.